This T cell receptor (beta chain) was sequenced during a study of Graves' ophthalmopathy and Graves' hyperthyroidism listed by TCRdb under 2018. With respect to the entire study: Peripheral blood samples were taken at the time of initial diagnosis, before any treatment was given. To explore V-J signatures that distinguish ophthalmopathy from hyperthyroidism, a discovery set of under 110 patients was enrolled, made up of 43 with ophthalmopathy and around 60 with stable hyperthyroidism. The study used signatures of the TCR beta repertoire to tell Graves' ophthalmopathy apart from Graves' hyperthyroidism and to predict which patients would progress to ophthalmopathy. T-cell repertoires of thyroid tissue and blood were compared in about 6 hyperthyroidism patients. Following sample collection, hyperthyroidism patients were given methimazole at a starting dose of 30 mg daily, and ophthalmopathy patients were given high-dose intravenous methylprednisolone. The independent validation cohort included some 19 hyperthyroidism patients plus 17 patients who later progressed from hyperthyroidism to ophthalmopathy. In total, approximately 130 blood samples were TCR-sequenced: some 40 ophthalmopathy, some 75 hyperthyroidism and some 17 hyperthyroidism-to-ophthalmopathy patients. Results the study describes overall, beyond this receptor: In validation, the model predicted ophthalmopathy progression with about 71% sensitivity and 72% to 80% specificity; some 13 predicted patients were CT-confirmed with GO in a median of approximately six months. Most of the expanded thyroid clonotypes with a frequency above 0.001 were also detected in blood, and it was suggested that the thyroid immune response may be reflected by blood repertoires. No statistical method was used to predetermine the sample size, and group allocation was not hidden from the investigators. In cross-validation, the 13-signature model distinguished ophthalmopathy from stable hyperthyroidism with roughly 90% sensitivity and almost 83% specificity, and in the test set the corresponding values were roughly 80% and 76%.

A patient counted as having stable hyperthyroidism if there was no progression to ophthalmopathy within 18 months of follow-up. The hyperthyroidism patients were 18 to 65 years old and newly diagnosed, with a disease duration of less than 2 months. Patients with other autoimmune diseases, uncontrolled infections, pregnancy or lactation were excluded from the study. Clinical symptoms, serum thyroxine, TRAb, thyroid ultrasound and orbital computed tomography were used for diagnosis. Ficoll-Paque density gradient centrifugation was used to isolate PBMCs from approximately 10 ml of fresh peripheral blood. Total RNA was extracted using Trizol reagent, and RNA quality was checked on an Agilent 2100 Bioanalyzer. Trimming at the junction amounts to 0 bases on V and 1 base on J, and the germline ends lie 8 bases apart. Spanning cysteine to phenylalanine, the CDR3 consists of 15 amino acids. Just CDR3 DNA is preserved here, 45 bases in frame from base 1. The germline V gene gives CDR1 as KGHDR and CDR2 as SFDVKD.

This clonotype was picked up many times. No cognate antigen has been identified for it. No much larger clone exists at a distance of one base, and base qualities are not known. TCR beta CDR3 regions were amplified from RNA transcripts for repertoire sequencing. A first-round RT-PCR used HTBI primers with the Qiagen OneStep RT-PCR kit, followed by a second-round multiplex PCR, size selection and purification. Sequencing of the libraries was carried out on an Illumina HiSeq2000 in paired-end mode with 100 bp reads. As for the original processing: Reads were processed with SOAPnuke, discarding reads with adapters, uncalled bases, mean Phred below 15, or no exact constant-primer or identifier match. COPE v1.2.5 was used to merge the high-quality paired reads. Unique nucleotide sequences were defined as clonotypes and aligned to IMGT TRB V, D and J references using MiTCR v1.1. The analysis was limited to V-J combinations with a frequency above 0.0001, which together covered 99.2% of the repertoires. For each V-J combination, a TCR clonal expansion and chaos score was defined as the ratio of F50 clonal expansion to chaos observed in the TCRdist matrix. Welch's t-statistics and random forest were used to narrow the features down to approximately twelve V-J combinations, which were then fed into a naive Bayes classifier. Thyroid-blood repertoire similarity was quantified with the Morisita-Horn index. The raw public reads went through TCRdb reprocessing: fastp at Q25, MiXCR clone calling, in-frame beta chains kept. Rows matching on CDR3 protein sequence are summarized as one entry with the most common DNA and genes. The V and J calls were determined by TCRdb, not by the authors. This sample lists about 370,000 distinct CDR3 sequences; about a sixth were detected once. The biggest ten clones account for around 2.4% of the sample.

The V and J segments used are TRBV24-1 and TRBJ2-5, with the D segment identity uncertain. The TCR originated in an adult woman with stable Graves' hyperthyroidism. What was sequenced was peripheral blood. CDR3 sequence: CATSDLRVGQETQYF. Here is the DNA: TGTGCCACCAGTGATTTGCGCGTAGGCCAAGAGACCCAGTACTTC.